The clone carrying this T cell receptor (beta chain) was found a few times. This record comes from a study of blood T cell repertoires in COVID-19. Enrolled during active infection, Seattle patients were then followed longitudinally. CDR3 length: 14 residues. Germline V CDR1 and CDR2: SGHRS, YFSETQ. V was pared by 0 bases and J by 11 bases, with 18 bases between. The protocol was immunoSEQ multiplex PCR, while the TCRdb copy is restricted to in-frame clones and leaves out a portion. The data contain roughly 75,000 clones, approximately 86% of them seen just once; the ten biggest clones take up about 5.7%.

Sequencing used peripheral blood. The chain is built from TRBV5-1 and TRBJ2-7, with a possible D match to TRBD1 (6 bases). The TCR sequence derives from an elderly man with COVID-19, enrolled during active disease. CDR3 DNA sequence: TGCGCCAGCAGCTTGGGACAGGAGACCTTAAGAAAGTACTTC. It codes for CASSLGQETLRKYF.